The next 24 T cell receptor beta chains were all read from a single sample in a study of memory CD4+ T cells and cytomegalovirus serostatus. Single viable CD3+CD4+CD8-CD45RO+ cells were sorted as the memory CD4+ T cells. The table came from immunoSEQ multiplex PCR; TCRdb's copy has only in-frame clones and leaves some out. Seen here are approximately 40,000 clones, 75% to 85% observed once, and the top ten hold 6.4%. The sample comprised memory CD4+ T cells from blood. Receptors were obtained from an adult in good health and CMV-seronegative.

This chain links TRBV30 with TRBJ1-5, with D possibly being TRBD1 (5 bases). Germline V gene lookup returns CDR1 GTSNPN and CDR2 SVGIG (reference sequence). The CDR3 spans 13 residues. Trimming removed 1 base at V and 7 bases at J, with 11 bases between. CDR3 bases: TGTGCCTGGAGTGGGGGGGATATCCAGCCCCAGCATTTT. This sequence encodes CAWSGGDIQPQHF.

This chain joins TRBV7-2 and TRBJ2-7; possibly TRBD1 for D (7 bases). The germline CDR1 and CDR2 sequences are SGHTA and FQGNSA. V was pared by 2 bases and J by 0 bases, with 20 bases between. The CDR3 contains 18 residues. The CDR3 region has the DNA TGTGCCAGCAGCTTACGAGTAAGGGGGCAGGGAGGCTCCTACGAGCAGTACTTC. This sequence encodes CASSLRVRGQGGSYEQYF. The whole variable domain, remainder taken from reference TRBV7-2 and TRBJ2-7, is GAGVSQSPSNKVTEKGKDVELRCDPISGHTALYWYRQSLGQGLEFLIYFQGNSAPDKSGLPSDRFSAERTGGSVSTLTIQRTQQEDSAVYLCASSLRVRGQGGSYEQYFGPGTRLTVT.

The V call is TRBV28, the J call TRBJ1-3; 8 bases map to TRBD1. The CDR3 is 13 amino acids. Germline assignment: CDR1 MDHEN and CDR2 SYDVKM. Trimming at V came to 8 bases and at J to 8 bases, leaving 8 bases not matched to a gene. The CDR3 is CASGQGARDTIYF. In DNA form, the CDR3 reads TGTGCCAGCGGGCAGGGGGCGCGGGACACCATATATTTT.

V usage is TRBV7-2 and J usage is TRBJ2-1; TRBD2 matches at 7 bases. This CDR3 contains 14 residues. The germline CDR1 and CDR2 sequences are SGHTA and FQGNSA. With V trimmed by 0 bases and J by 9 bases, 5 bases remained unmatched. CDR3 nucleotides: TGTGCCAGCAGCTTAGCGATGGGGGGGGTTGAGCAGTTCTTC. This translates into CASSLAMGGVEQFF.

The chain joins TRBV30 to TRBJ1-2; D may be TRBD1 (6 bases). Trimming took off 2 bases at V and 1 base at J, with 14 bases between the two ends. The V gene's germline CDR1 is GTSNPN and CDR2 SVGIG (reference sequence). This CDR3 is 15 amino acids long. The DNA for the CDR3 is TGTGCCTGGAGTTACGGACAGAGTATTAACTATGGCTACACCTTC. Its translation is CAWSYGQSINYGYTF.

This clone was seen only a few times. V gene TRBV7-2 combines with J gene TRBJ2-3, with D perhaps TRBD2 (6 bases). V was trimmed by 2 bases and J by 2 bases, leaving 17 bases between them. Germline-derived CDR1 and CDR2 are SGHTA and FQGNSA. This CDR3 has 17 residues. CDR3 amino acids: CASSLRGGRWNTDTQYF. In DNA, the CDR3 is TGTGCCAGCAGCTTACGTGGTGGGAGGTGGAACACAGATACGCAGTATTTT.

The chain recombines TRBV27 with TRBJ1-5; D perhaps matches TRBD1 (6 bases). CDR3 length: 14 residues. V was clipped by 7 bases and J by 15 bases, with 25 bases between them. Germline CDR1 MNHEY, CDR2 SMNVEV (reference sequence). The CDR3 DNA is TGTGCCAGCACCTTCGAGGACCCGTCGGGACAACCGCATTTT. Its translation is CASTFEDPSGQPHF.

V gene TRBV5-4 combines with J gene TRBJ2-1; 10 bases are a match to TRBD2. CDR3 length: 15 residues. V was clipped by 0 bases and J by 10 bases; unmatched bases: 7. Per germline, CDR1 SGHNT and CDR2 YYREEE (reference sequence). CDR3 in amino acids: CASSLAPSGSLEQFF. Here the CDR3 DNA reads TGTGCCAGCAGCTTGGCCCCTAGCGGGAGTTTAGAGCAGTTCTTC. Variable domain in full (rest from reference TRBV5-4 and TRBJ2-1): ETGVTQSPTHLIKTRGQQVTLRCSSQSGHNTVSWYQQALGQGPQFIFQYYREEENGRGNFPPRFSGLQFPNYSSELNVNALELDDSALYLCASSLAPSGSLEQFFGPGTRLTVL.

J is TRBJ2-1 and V is TRBV4-1, with D unclear. V was shortened by 0 bases and J by 10 bases, with 4 bases between the two germline ends. Germline V gives CDR1 MGHRA, CDR2 YSYEKL. The CDR3 length is 11 residues. CDR3 nucleotides: TGCGCCAGCAGCCAAGAGATGGAGCAGTTCTTC. It specifies CASSQEMEQFF.

This chain joins TRBV6-5 and TRBJ2-5, with 13 bases identical to TRBD2. From germline, CDR1 is MNHEY and CDR2 SVGAGI. CDR3 length: 16 residues. The junction had 5 bases not matched to a gene; V was cut back by 2 bases and J by 5 bases. The CDR3 DNA sequence: TGTGCCAGCAGTTACCAAGGACTAGCGGGAGAGGAGACCCAGTACTTC. Translation: CASSYQGLAGEETQYF.

The chain is built from TRBV28 and TRBJ2-7, with D unclear. This CDR3 region has 15 residues. Trimming took 5 bases from V and 6 from J, leaving 20 bases between them. CDR1 is MDHEN, CDR2 SYDVKM, per germline. The CDR3 DNA follows: TGTGCCAGCAGTATCCCTACGGGTATTGTCAGCGAGCAGTACTTC. Its protein is CASSIPTGIVSEQYF.

This chain uses TRBV7-2 with TRBJ2-7; 9 bases are shared with TRBD2. Germline V lookup: CDR1 SGHTA, CDR2 FQGNSA. The CDR3 totals 15 residues. J gave up 4 bases and V 3 bases, and 7 bases lay outside the gene matches. The CDR3 sequence: CASSFATSGGYEQYF. The CDR3 DNA follows: TGTGCCAGCAGCTTCGCGACTAGCGGTGGGTACGAGCAGTACTTC.

This chain links TRBV28 with TRBJ1-3; TRBD1 matches at 7 bases. Germline lookup yields CDR1 MDHEN and CDR2 SYDVKM. With 7 bases clipped from V and 0 bases from J, the junction kept 9 bases outside the gene matches. This CDR3 is built from 16 residues. The CDR3 bases are TGTGCCAGCAAAGGGACAGCTTACCCCTCTGGAAACACCATATATTTT. Residues: CASKGTAYPSGNTIYF.

This clone was detected once. The chain carries TRBV7-2 and TRBJ2-5; possible D gene TRBD2, 5 bases. The germline gives CDR1 SGHTA, CDR2 FQGNSA. The V end was cut by 5 bases, the J end by 5 bases, with 12 bases between. CDR3 size: 13 residues. The CDR3 spells CASSVRELETQYF. The CDR3 nucleotides read TGTGCCAGCAGCGTAAGGGAGTTGGAGACCCAGTACTTC.

This clone was recorded a few times. V gene TRBV20-1 combines with J gene TRBJ1-2; D not certain. Trimming cost V 5 bases and J 7 bases, with 11 bases left between them. Germline assignment: CDR1 DFQATT and CDR2 SNEGSKA (reference sequence). The CDR3 consists of 11 residues. CDR3 amino acids: CSASRSLGYTF. The CDR3 nucleotides read TGCAGTGCTTCTAGGTCGCTTGGCTACACCTTC.

The chain employs TRBV27 and TRBJ2-1; 12 bases agree with TRBD2. With V trimmed by 2 bases and J by 7 bases, 15 bases remained unmatched. The CDR3 length is 19 residues. Germline V gives CDR1 MNHEY, CDR2 SMNVEV (reference sequence). CDR3 loop: CASSLQRGLAGGITNEQFF. The DNA of the CDR3 is TGTGCCAGCAGTTTACAAAGGGGGCTAGCGGGAGGGATAACGAATGAGCAGTTCTTC.

V usage is TRBV5-1 and J usage is TRBJ2-5, with D uncertain. CDR1 is SGHRS, CDR2 YFSETQ, per germline. CDR3 length equals 11 residues. V was shortened by 4 bases and J by 5 bases, with 6 bases between the two germline ends. This chain's CDR3 is CASSEWETQYF. The CDR3 nucleotides read TGCGCCAGCAGCGAGTGGGAGACCCAGTACTTC.

This clone has more than one count but fewer than ten. The V call is TRBV4-2, the J call TRBJ1-1; D unclear. This CDR3 has 15 amino acids. The germline V gene encodes CDR1 LGHNA and CDR2 YNFKEQ. V was clipped by 0 bases and J by 11 bases, with 19 bases between them. CDR3 DNA: TGTGCCAGCAGCCAAGATACAGCACTTGCTCCGGAGGCTTTCTTT. This gives the protein CASSQDTALAPEAFF.

The DNA of the CDR3 is TGTGCCAGCCGTAACGACGGGGTTTCTCAGCCCCAGCATTTT. Amino acids: CASRNDGVSQPQHF. V and J are TRBV2 and TRBJ1-5; D is uncertain. Trimming stripped 8 bases from V and 6 bases from J, with 17 bases between. The CDR3 totals 14 residues. Looked up from germline, CDR1 is SNHLY and CDR2 is FYNNEI. Full variable domain (rest looked up from reference TRBV2 and TRBJ1-5): EPEVTQTPSHQVTQMGQEVILRCVPISNHLYFYWYRQILGQKVEFLVSFYNNEISEKSEIFDDQFSVERPDGSNFTLKIRSTKLEDSAMYFCASRNDGVSQPQHFGDGTRLSIL.

This clone was seen just once. This rearrangement joins TRBV29-1 to TRBJ2-5, with a tentative D call TRBD2 (6 bases). Germline loops: CDR1 SQVTM, CDR2 ANQGSEA. This CDR3 contains 15 residues. V was pared by 4 bases and J by 1 base, with 16 bases between. CDR3 loop: CSVVRSGRAQETQYF. As DNA, the CDR3 is TGCAGCGTTGTTCGGAGCGGGCGGGCCCAAGAGACCCAGTACTTC.

The chain has TRBV4-1 and TRBJ1-1, with D perhaps TRBD1 (6 bases). Trimming took 1 base from V and 8 from J, leaving 14 bases between them. Germline V lookup: CDR1 MGHRA, CDR2 YSYEKL. This CDR3 spans 14 amino acids. DNA for the CDR3: TGCGCCAGCAGCCAAGCGAGAGGGGGGAGGGAAGCTTTCTTT. Residues: CASSQARGGREAFF.

This chain uses TRBV2 with TRBJ2-1; D may be TRBD1 (5 bases). The germline gives CDR1 SNHLY, CDR2 FYNNEI. This CDR3 is built from 16 residues. With 2 bases removed from V and 4 bases from J, the gap between germline ends came to 15 bases. Written as DNA, the CDR3 is TGTGCCAGCAGTGAAAGAACTTCGACAGAATACAATGAGCAGTTCTTC. Amino acid sequence: CASSERTSTEYNEQFF.

The chain is built from TRBV5-4 and TRBJ1-2, with D hard to call. The CDR3 covers 14 residues. The germline CDR1 and CDR2 sequences are SGHNT and YYREEE (reference sequence). Between the trimmed V and J ends, which lost 3 bases and 2 bases, there was a span of 11 bases. CDR3 region: CASSSGSRNYGYTF. The CDR3 DNA is TGTGCCAGCAGCTCAGGCTCCAGGAACTATGGCTACACCTTC.

The rearrangement joins TRBV10-3 to TRBJ1-1, with D tentatively TRBD1 (6 bases). CDR3 length: 19 residues. Germline-derived CDR1 and CDR2 are ENHRY and SYGVKD. Between the trimmed V and J ends, which lost 2 bases and 0 bases, there was a span of 22 bases. This CDR3 is CAISEAGGLGKDMNTEAFF. For the CDR3, the DNA is TGTGCCATCAGTGAGGCGGGGGGCCTCGGTAAGGACATGAACACTGAAGCTTTCTTT.